The T cell receptor beta chain under discussion was sequenced for a study of blood T cells in healthy people across ages. Note on this clonotype: This clone may be a read error of a much larger clone one base away.

Then a second PCR, running about 6 to 12 cycles, was carried out with a sample-barcoded 5' primer and a J-beta primer mix. Every sample gave at least 2.5 million paired-end reads containing CDR3. TCRdb called the 5' RACE reads again in MiXCR, with one record for every CDR3 protein. The sample gives about 1.8 million distinct CDR3 sequences, less than 50% of which show up once; less than 2.5% is in the top ten. Trimming left V 4 bases short and J 0 bases short, with 10 bases between. Germline CDR1 reads DFQATT; CDR2 reads SNEGSKA (reference sequence). The CDR3 length is 14 residues. The clonotype comes from a woman aged 40-49 years in good health. The rearrangement links TRBV20-1 to TRBJ2-4; the D is unclear. The sequenced sample was blood. Here the CDR3 DNA reads TGCAGTGCTATGGACCTGATAGCCAAAAACATTCAGTACTTC. It is translated as CSAMDLIAKNIQYF.